Sequencing of this T cell receptor beta chain was carried out in a study of cytomegalovirus exposure and HLA in healthy donors. Overall study context: Ancestry clustering placed 70% to 90% of roughly 400 genotyped donors in the Caucasian-associated cluster.

CDR1 and CDR2 (germline): SGHNT, YENEEA. V trimming: 5 bases; J trimming: 6 bases; junction bases outside the gene matches: 4. The CDR3 has 15 residues. Primers included in the PCR were 60 Vbeta and 13 Jbeta primers. Some clones are missing from TCRdb's copy, which holds only in-frame ones; the method was immunoSEQ multiplex PCR. The sample holds roughly 200,000 clones, 83% seen once. The rearrangement uses TRBV11-3 and TRBJ2-2, with 12 bases matching TRBD2. The source of this sequence is a middle-aged man in good health and CMV-seronegative. Sequenced sample: PBMCs. The CDR3 coding sequence is TGTGCCAGCAGCCCTAGCGGGAGGGCCTCCGGGGAGCTGTTTTTT. Translation: CASSPSGRASGELFF.